The 8 T cell receptor beta chains below were found in one sample sequenced in a study of response to subunit inactivated influenza vaccine. TCRdb reprocessed the RT-PCR reads via MiXCR and lists one record per CDR3 protein. The sample contains fewer than 600,000 distinct CDR3 sequences, 6.5% to 8% of which appear only once. This material consisted of PBMCs from blood, taken roughly 24 months after vaccination. Receptors were obtained from a man between 50 and 70 years old who received an inactivated influenza vaccine.

The J gene is TRBJ2-5, the V gene TRBV28; TRBD1 aligns across 7 bases. This CDR3 region has 14 residues. Trimming took 6 bases from V and 4 from J; bases not matched to a gene: 8. Germline CDR1 MDHEN, CDR2 SYDVKM. CDR3 bases: TGTGCCAGCAGGTCGACAGGGCAAGGAGAGACCCAGTACTTC. Encoded protein: CASRSTGQGETQYF.

The V and J genes are TRBV6-2 or TRBV6-3 and TRBJ2-5; weak D call: TRBD1 (5 bases). Trimming left V 5 bases short and J 0 bases short, with 16 bases between. The CDR3 is 16 amino acids. Germline loops: CDR1 MNHEY, CDR2 SVGEGT. The CDR3 loop is CASSPGGQEYQETQYF. CDR3 nucleotides: TGTGCCAGCAGTCCGGGCGGACAAGAGTACCAAGAGACCCAGTACTTC.

This clonotype has a count of ten or more. The V gene is TRBV9, the J gene TRBJ2-1, with D unresolved. V shed 0 bases and J shed 5 bases, with 9 bases lying between them. The CDR3 is 14 amino acids. Per the germline V gene, CDR1 is SGDLS and CDR2 is YYNGEE. CDR3 sequence (DNA): TGTGCCAGCAGCGTAGGCCTGGGGAACAATGAGCAGTTCTTC. Its translation: CASSVGLGNNEQFF.

The rearrangement joins TRBV7-2 to TRBJ2-3; no firm D call. Per germline, CDR1 SGHTA and CDR2 FQGNSA. The CDR3 loop spans 16 amino acids. The germline V and J ends were trimmed by 4 bases and 4 bases, with 18 bases remaining between them. The CDR3 nucleotides read TGTGCCAGCAGCTACCGGGCCCTCGGTGGCGCAGATACGCAGTATTTT. This encodes CASSYRALGGADTQYF. Filled out from reference TRBV7-2 and TRBJ2-3, the complete variable domain reads GAGVSQSPSNKVTEKGKDVELRCDPISGHTALYWYRQSLGQGLEFLIYFQGNSAPDKSGLPSDRFSAERTGGSVSTLTIQRTQQEDSAVYLCASSYRALGGADTQYFGPGTRLTVL.

This clonotype was observed a handful of times. This chain links TRBV4-2 with TRBJ1-4, with D perhaps TRBD1 (5 bases). The CDR3 is 16 amino acids. Germline CDR1 and CDR2: LGHNA and YNFKEQ. Trimming left V 0 bases short and J 5 bases short, with 13 bases between. The CDR3 DNA follows: TGTGCCAGCAGCCAAGATTGGGCAGGACACAATGAAAAACTGTTTTTT. Protein: CASSQDWAGHNEKLFF.

Only a few counts were recorded for this clonotype. The genes are TRBV11-1 and TRBJ1-1, with D perhaps matching TRBD1 (6 bases). Germline V gene data show CDR1 as SGHAT and CDR2 as FQDESV (reference sequence). CDR3 length: 20 amino acids. The V end lost 0 bases, the J end lost 0 bases, and 23 bases lay between the germline ends. The DNA of the CDR3 is TGTGCCAGCAGCTTAGCAGGGGTTGGTACAGGGTTCACTTTGAACACTGAAGCTTTCTTT. Translation: CASSLAGVGTGFTLNTEAFF.

Only a few counts were recorded for this clonotype. The V and J genes are TRBV7-6 and TRBJ2-2; 8 positions match TRBD1. CDR1 is SGHVS, CDR2 FNYEAQ, per germline. J was trimmed by 7 bases and V by 1 base; bases with no gene match: 5. CDR3 length equals 15 residues. The CDR3 is CASSLEPGQGGELFF. Here the CDR3 DNA reads TGTGCCAGCAGCTTAGAGCCCGGACAGGGCGGGGAGCTGTTTTTT.

This clonotype was seen more than once but under ten times. The chain links TRBV9 to TRBJ2-1; D uncertain. The CDR3 runs to 17 residues. Per the germline V gene, CDR1 is SGDLS and CDR2 is YYNGEE. Trimming shortened V by 0 bases and J by 3 bases, and 16 bases separated the two germline ends. Here the CDR3 reads CASSVGSGRTVYNEQFF. The CDR3 DNA reads TGTGCCAGCAGCGTAGGGTCGGGCCGGACGGTCTACAATGAGCAGTTCTTC. Looking up the rest from reference TRBV9 and TRBJ2-1 gives the full variable domain: DSGVTQTPKHLITATGQRVTLRCSPRSGDLSVYWYQQSLDQGLQFLIQYYNGEERAKGNILERFSAQQFPDLHSELNLSSLELGDSALYFCASSVGSGRTVYNEQFFGPGTRLTVL.